The clone carrying this TCR beta chain was recorded a few times. The antigen is undetermined. The data were taken from a study of blood T cells in healthy people across ages. Combining a sample-barcoded 5' primer with a J-beta primer mix, a second PCR ran for about 6 to 11 cycles. Each cDNA was tagged by a template-switch adaptor containing 12 random nucleotides. TCRdb re-called the 5' RACE reads through MiXCR, storing one row per CDR3 protein. The repertoire includes 1.5 million or so distinct CDR3 sequences, around 40% of them detected once, and less than 5% sits in the top ten. J gave up 5 bases and V 1 base, and 12 bases lay outside the gene matches. In germline, CDR1 is SGHTA, CDR2 FQGNSA. This CDR3 region has 17 residues. Whole-study findings and limits: Fewer expanded clones and more diversity marked long-lived versus aged donors. The percentage of naive T cells correlated strongly with TCR beta diversity.

Extractions gave at least 5.5 micrograms of total RNA per sample. The sequenced sample consisted of blood. The receptor was isolated from a woman between 18 and 29 years old in good health. This chain links TRBV7-2 with TRBJ2-7, with 9 bases matching TRBD1. CDR3: CASSLVPPGQGDHEQYF. CDR3 bases: TGTGCCAGCAGCTTAGTACCGCCGGGACAGGGTGACCACGAGCAGTACTTC.